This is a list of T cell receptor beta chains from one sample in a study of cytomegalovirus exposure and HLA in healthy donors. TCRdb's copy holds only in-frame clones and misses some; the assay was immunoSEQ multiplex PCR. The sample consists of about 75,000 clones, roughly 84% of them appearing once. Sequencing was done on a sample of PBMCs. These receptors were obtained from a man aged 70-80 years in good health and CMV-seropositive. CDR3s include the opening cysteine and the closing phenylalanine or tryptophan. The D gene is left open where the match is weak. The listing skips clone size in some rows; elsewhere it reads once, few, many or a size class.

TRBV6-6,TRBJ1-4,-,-,CASSHGPTRDEKLFF,TGTGCCAGCAGTCACGGGCCCACCAGGGATGAAAAACTGTTTTTT
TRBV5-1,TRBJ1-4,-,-,CASSAGTPVGEKLFF,TGCGCCAGCAGCGCCGGGACACCGGTGGGGGAAAAACTGTTTTTT
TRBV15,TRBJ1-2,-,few,CATSRDLGVGGYTF,TGTGCCACCAGCAGAGATCTAGGGGTCGGAGGCTACACCTTC
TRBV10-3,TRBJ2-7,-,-,CAISGGGRVNSYEQYF,TGTGCCATCAGTGGGGGCGGACGGGTAAACTCCTACGAGCAGTACTTC
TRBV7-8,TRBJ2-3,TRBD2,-,CASRAQRGGATDTQYF,TGTGCCAGCAGGGCCCAGCGGGGGGGCGCCACAGATACGCAGTATTTT
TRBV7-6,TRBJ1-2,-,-,CASSSSTGANYGYTF,TGTGCCAGCAGCTCGTCGACAGGAGCTAACTATGGCTACACCTTC
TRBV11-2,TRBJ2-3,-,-,CASSPSVVYTDTQYF,TGTGCCAGCAGCCCTAGCGTAGTATACACAGATACGCAGTATTTT
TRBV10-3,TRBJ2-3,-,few,CATRAQAHTDTQYF,TGTGCCACCAGGGCCCAGGCCCACACAGATACGCAGTATTTT
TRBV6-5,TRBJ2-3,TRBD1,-,CASTAGGTSTDTQYF,TGTGCCAGCACTGCAGGGGGAACTAGCACAGATACGCAGTATTTT
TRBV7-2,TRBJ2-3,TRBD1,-,CASSIWTGVLSDTQYF,TGTGCCAGCAGCATCTGGACAGGGGTCTTATCAGATACGCAGTATTTT
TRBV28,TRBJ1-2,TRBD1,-,CASTQDRGQRGYTF,TGTGCCAGCACTCAGGACAGGGGGCAACGTGGCTACACCTTC
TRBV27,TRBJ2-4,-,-,CASAVEAKNIQYF,TGTGCCAGCGCCGTCGAGGCCAAAAACATTCAGTACTTC
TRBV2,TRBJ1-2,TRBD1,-,CASSFYGTGASYTF,TGTGCCAGCAGTTTCTATGGGACAGGGGCTAGCTACACCTTC
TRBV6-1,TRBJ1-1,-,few,CASSEPSRRDTEAFF,TGTGCCAGCAGTGAACCTTCCCGGCGGGACACTGAAGCTTTCTTT
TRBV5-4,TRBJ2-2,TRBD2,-,CASSREAGVNTGELFF,TGTGCCAGCAGCCGGGAGGCGGGAGTCAACACCGGGGAGCTGTTTTTT
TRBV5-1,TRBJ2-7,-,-,CASSPIPSSYEQYF,TGCGCCAGCAGCCCCATTCCTAGCTCCTACGAGCAGTACTTC
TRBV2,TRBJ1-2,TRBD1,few,CASRRQGANYGYTF,TGTGCCAGCAGGCGACAGGGAGCTAACTATGGCTACACCTTC
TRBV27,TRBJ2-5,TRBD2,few,CASSLGLAGTKQYF,TGTGCCAGCAGTTTGGGACTAGCAGGAACGAAGCAGTACTTC
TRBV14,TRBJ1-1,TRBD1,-,CASRPIQGKTEAFF,TGTGCCAGCAGGCCGATACAGGGGAAGACTGAAGCTTTCTTT
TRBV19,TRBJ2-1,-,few,CASSTLAAGGKNEQFF,TGTGCCAGTAGTACGCTAGCAGCTGGTGGGAAGAATGAGCAGTTCTTC
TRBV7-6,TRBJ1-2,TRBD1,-,CASSLGSQGARGYTF,TGTGCCAGCAGCTTAGGTTCTCAGGGGGCGCGGGGCTACACCTTC
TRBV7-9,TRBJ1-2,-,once,CASSLQKSGGGRGGYTF,TGTGCCAGCAGCTTACAAAAATCGGGCGGGGGACGGGGTGGCTACACCTTC
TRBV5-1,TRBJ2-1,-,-,CASSLELTLSYNEQFF,TGCGCCAGCAGCTTGGAGCTAACCCTCTCCTACAATGAGCAGTTCTTC
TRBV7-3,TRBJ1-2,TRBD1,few,CASSLGQGGYGYTF,TGTGCCAGCAGCCTCGGACAGGGAGGATATGGCTACACCTTC
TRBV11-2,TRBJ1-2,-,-,CASSSRGGDYGYTF,TGTGCCAGCAGCTCCCGGGGAGGGGACTATGGCTACACCTTC
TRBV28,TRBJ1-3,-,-,CASPFGAEAGNTIYF,TGTGCCAGTCCTTTCGGAGCGGAGGCTGGAAACACCATATATTTT
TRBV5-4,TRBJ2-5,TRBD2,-,CASSFRTAGLERGTQYF,TGTGCCAGCAGTTTCCGGACGGCGGGACTAGAAAGAGGGACCCAGTACTTC
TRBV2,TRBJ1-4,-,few,CASSEIRGGEKLFF,TGTGCCAGCAGTGAAATCAGGGGTGGCGAAAAACTGTTTTTT
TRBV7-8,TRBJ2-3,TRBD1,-,CASSLGKGQGSDTQYF,TGTGCCAGCAGCTTAGGTAAAGGACAGGGGTCGGATACGCAGTATTTT
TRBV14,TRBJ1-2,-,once,CASSPGTNYGYTF,TGTGCCAGCAGCCCGGGAACTAACTATGGCTACACCTTC
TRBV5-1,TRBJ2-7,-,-,CASSADSLGEQYF,TGCGCCAGCAGCGCGGACAGTTTGGGGGAGCAGTACTTC
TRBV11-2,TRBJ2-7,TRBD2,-,CASSLGLAGVYEQYF,TGTGCCAGCAGCCTTGGACTAGCGGGTGTCTACGAGCAGTACTTC
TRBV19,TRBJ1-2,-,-,CASSMLQNYGYTF,TGTGCCAGTAGTATGCTACAGAACTATGGCTACACCTTC
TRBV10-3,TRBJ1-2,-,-,CAISESRVSGEINYGYTF,TGTGCCATCAGTGAGTCGAGAGTTTCGGGGGAAATTAACTATGGCTACACCTTC
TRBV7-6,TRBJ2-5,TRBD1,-,CASSWGDRGWETQYF,TGTGCCAGCAGTTGGGGGGACAGGGGATGGGAGACCCAGTACTTC
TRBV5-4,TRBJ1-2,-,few,CASSSYGANYGYTF,TGTGCCAGCAGCTCTTACGGAGCCAACTATGGCTACACCTTC